This T cell receptor (beta chain) is drawn from a study of blood T cell repertoires in COVID-19. As for the study in general: Sites in the United States, Italy and Spain provided acute and convalescent COVID-19 samples. PBMCs, B-cell-depleted T cells, or T cells provided the cDNA or gDNA that made up the material.

Trimming cost V 0 bases and J 7 bases, with 9 bases left between them. The CDR3 has 13 amino acids. Germline loops: CDR1 MGHRA, CDR2 YSYEKL. Sequencing used immunoSEQ multiplex PCR; TCRdb keeps in-frame clones, though not all of them. Of under 500,000 clones in the sample, around nine tenths are singletons; the top ten hold 1.5% to 2%. This clone appeared a single time. Adults between about 18 and 95 years of age took part from 20 to 25 US areas. Donors were grouped by their self-reported clinical history. The sample consisted of PBMCs or T cells enriched from blood (not recorded which). The TCR comes from a woman under 30 with acute COVID-19. The genes are TRBV4-1 and TRBJ1-1; the D is unclear. CDR3 sequence: CASSQERTVEAFF. The CDR3 coding sequence is TGCGCCAGCAGCCAAGAGAGGACTGTTGAAGCTTTCTTT.